Shown below are 18 T cell receptor beta chains from a single sample sequenced in a study of beta chain features in type 1 diabetes. The isolated RNA, all of it, was reverse transcribed, so expressed TCRB transcripts were what got sequenced. Sequencing was performed with immunoSEQ multiplex PCR; in TCRdb, only in-frame clones are kept and a portion is missing. The data hold under 450,000 clones, with about 14% observed a single time. The sample taken for sequencing was naive CD4+ T cells from blood. These receptors came from a man aged 25 to 40 in good health.

This clone was observed a handful of times. The chain employs TRBV9 and TRBJ1-6; weak D call: TRBD1 (5 bases). This CDR3 region has 15 residues. V lost 4 bases to trimming and J lost 5 bases, with 13 bases between them. Germline assignment: CDR1 SGDLS and CDR2 YYNGEE. The CDR3 sequence: CASSQSRGNNSPLHF. CDR3 in DNA: TGTGCCAGCAGCCAGTCTCGGGGCAATAATTCACCCCTCCACTTT.

This clone was observed a few times. Other DNA sequences in the same sample also yield this CDR3. The chain is built from TRBV11-2 and TRBJ2-3; no reliable D call. The V gene's germline CDR1 is SGHAT and CDR2 FQNNGV. CDR3 length: 14 amino acids. The V gene lost 3 bases and the J gene lost 0 bases, with 7 bases spanning the gap. The CDR3 region has the DNA TGTGCCAGCAGCTTGGCCGGGAGCACAGATACGCAGTATTTT. Translating it yields CASSLAGSTDTQYF.

The rearrangement links TRBV6-1 to TRBJ2-5, with 7 bases aligning to TRBD2. The CDR3 contains 14 residues. The germline gives CDR1 MNHNS, CDR2 SASEGT. Trimming at V came to 3 bases and at J to 2 bases, leaving 3 bases not matched to a gene. CDR3 sequence: CASSDSGNQETQYF. The CDR3, as DNA: TGTGCCAGCAGTGACAGCGGGAATCAAGAGACCCAGTACTTC.

This clone was seen a handful of times. The J gene is TRBJ2-7, the V gene TRBV15, with 7 bases identical to TRBD1. Germline values: CDR1 LNHNV, CDR2 YYDKDF (reference sequence). J lost 0 bases, V lost 4 bases, and 6 bases had no gene match. The CDR3 extends over 15 amino acids. For the CDR3, the DNA is TGTGCCACCAGCATCGGACAGGATAGCTCCTACGAGCAGTACTTC. Translation: CATSIGQDSSYEQYF.

There are a few counts of this clone. The J gene is TRBJ2-1, the V gene TRBV10-3; weak D call: TRBD2 (6 bases). Germline lookup yields CDR1 ENHRY and CDR2 SYGVKD. V lost 8 bases and J 5 bases, leaving 13 bases between the germline ends. This CDR3 spans 13 amino acids. The CDR3 sequence: CAIRGIQNNEQFF. The CDR3 coding sequence is TGTGCCATCCGGGGGATACAGAACAATGAGCAGTTCTTC.

This clone was picked up a small number of times. This chain joins TRBV19 and TRBJ2-3; a possible D gene is TRBD1 (5 bases). Germline lookup yields CDR1 LNHDA and CDR2 SQIVND (reference sequence). V lost 10 bases to trimming and J lost 10 bases, with 18 bases between them. The length of the CDR3 is 12 residues. In DNA, the CDR3 is TGTGCCACCGATACTGGGGCCGCGGCGCAGTATTTT. This sequence encodes CATDTGAAAQYF.

The chain uses TRBV6-1 and TRBJ2-5; D ambiguous. Germline V gene sequence: CDR1 MNHNS, CDR2 SASEGT. V lost 5 bases to trimming and J lost 5 bases, with 15 bases between them. CDR3 length: 14 amino acids. Here the CDR3 DNA reads TGTGCCAGCAGTATGGACCCATCGGGTGAGACCCAGTACTTC. Translated, it gives CASSMDPSGETQYF.

This clone turned up a few times. The V and J genes are TRBV27 and TRBJ2-5; TRBD2 agrees at 13 bases. The CDR3 extends over 14 amino acids. Unmatched junction bases numbered 2, after V lost 5 bases and J lost 5 bases. Germline CDR1 MNHEY, CDR2 SMNVEV (reference sequence). DNA for the CDR3: TGTGCCAGCAGTCAGACTAGCGGGGGGGAGACCCAGTACTTC. Its protein is CASSQTSGGETQYF.

This clone was detected a few times. The chain has TRBV7-2 and TRBJ2-5, with D unclear. This CDR3 is built from 16 residues. Deletions cut 2 bases from V and 0 bases from J, with 13 bases between. Germline V lookup: CDR1 SGHTA, CDR2 FQGNSA. CDR3 protein: CASSLLPWANQETQYF. CDR3 coding DNA: TGTGCCAGCAGCTTATTGCCTTGGGCAAACCAAGAGACCCAGTACTTC.

The chain combines TRBV28 with TRBJ2-7, with D hard to call. V was shortened by 2 bases and J by 2 bases, with 7 bases between the two germline ends. CDR3 length: 13 amino acids. Germline assignment: CDR1 MDHEN and CDR2 SYDVKM. Written as DNA, the CDR3 is TGTGCCAGCAGTTTACACGGCGCCTACGAGCAGTACGTC. It specifies CASSLHGAYEQYV.

The table lists this clone with a few counts. The chain combines TRBV2 with TRBJ2-5, with 7 bases lining up with TRBD1. This CDR3 region has 16 residues. Germline CDR1 SNHLY, CDR2 FYNNEI. V was clipped by 0 bases and J by 5 bases; unmatched bases: 9. The CDR3 nucleotides read TGTGCCAGCAGTGAAGCGCTGGCAGGGGGTATTGAGACCCAGTACTTC. Translating gives CASSEALAGGIETQYF.

The chain is built from TRBV4-1 and TRBJ2-1, with 9 bases identical to TRBD1. V lost 3 bases to trimming and J lost 5 bases; unmatched junction nucleotides: 5. CDR3 length equals 15 residues. Germline loops: CDR1 MGHRA, CDR2 YSYEKL. CDR3 sequence (DNA): TGCGCCAGCAGCCATACACAGGGGGCGAACAATGAGCAGTTCTTC. Its protein is CASSHTQGANNEQFF.

This clone was detected a few times. The rearrangement links TRBV15 to TRBJ2-4; no reliable D call. The germline V gene encodes CDR1 LNHNV and CDR2 YYDKDF (reference sequence). The CDR3 runs to 11 residues. V dropped 2 bases and J dropped 8 bases, with 4 bases sitting between them. The CDR3 DNA is TGTGCCACCAGCAGAAAGGACATTCAGTACTTC. Translated, it gives CATSRKDIQYF.

This clone was picked up a small number of times. The rearrangement uses TRBV5-1 and TRBJ2-2; TRBD2 matches at 7 bases. V dropped 4 bases and J dropped 4; count of bases not matched to a gene: 4. This CDR3 is built from 14 residues. The germline gives CDR1 SGHRS, CDR2 YFSETQ. CDR3 bases: TGCGCCAGCAGCCGCGGGAGCTTCACCGGGGAGCTGTTTTTT. It translates to CASSRGSFTGELFF.

For this clone: In the same sample, other DNA sequences code for this CDR3. The chain employs TRBV7-2 and TRBJ2-3, with TRBD2 as a possible D gene (6 bases). The ends were cut back, 5 bases at V and 6 bases at J, with 6 bases in the middle. CDR3 length: 11 amino acids. CDR1 SGHTA and CDR2 FQGNSA come from the germline V gene. The DNA for the CDR3 is TGTGCCAGCAGCCGGGGGGATACGCAGTATTTT. Translating it yields CASSRGDTQYF.

The gene calls are TRBV5-1 and TRBJ1-6; the D is unclear. Trimming pared 0 bases from V and 6 bases from J, leaving 13 bases between. This CDR3 region has 16 residues. From germline, CDR1 is SGHRS and CDR2 YFSETQ. The CDR3 DNA sequence: TGCGCCAGCAGCTTGGTTACGGGGAGAGGTAATTCACCCCTCCACTTT. Translation gives CASSLVTGRGNSPLHF.

This clone showed up just once. This chain connects TRBV6-6 to TRBJ2-7; D is unresolved. CDR1 is MNHNY, CDR2 SVGAGI, per germline (reference sequence). The CDR3 runs to 13 residues. V was trimmed by 2 bases and J by 4 bases, leaving 9 bases between them. The CDR3 nucleotides are TGTGCCAGCAGTTACGTGCGGATGTACGAGCAGTACTTC. This sequence encodes CASSYVRMYEQYF.

V and J are TRBV28 and TRBJ1-6, with unresolved D. Germline lookup yields CDR1 MDHEN and CDR2 SYDVKM. The CDR3 has 13 residues. V was pared by 3 bases and J by 3 bases, with 3 bases between. Here the CDR3 DNA reads TGTGCCAGCAGTTTCCGCTATAATTCACCCCTCCACTTT. Its translation: CASSFRYNSPLHF.